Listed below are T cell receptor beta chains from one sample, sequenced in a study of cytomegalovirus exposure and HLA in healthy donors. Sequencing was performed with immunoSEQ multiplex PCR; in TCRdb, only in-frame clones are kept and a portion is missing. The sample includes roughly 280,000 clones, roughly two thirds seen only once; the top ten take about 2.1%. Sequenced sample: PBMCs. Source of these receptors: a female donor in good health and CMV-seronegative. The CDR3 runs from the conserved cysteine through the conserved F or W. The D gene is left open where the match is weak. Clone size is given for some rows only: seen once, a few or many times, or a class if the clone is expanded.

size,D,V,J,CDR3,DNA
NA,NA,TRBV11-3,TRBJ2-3,CASSLVGAGWGTDTQYF,TGTGCCAGCAGCTTAGTCGGGGCGGGATGGGGAACAGATACGCAGTATTTT
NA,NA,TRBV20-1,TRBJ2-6,CSARLANVLTF,TGCAGTGCGCGGCTGGCCAACGTCCTGACTTTC
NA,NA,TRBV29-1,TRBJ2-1,CSVEGRDEQFF,TGCAGCGTGGAAGGGCGGGATGAGCAGTTCTTC
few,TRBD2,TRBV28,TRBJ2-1,CASSLYPGLAGGGEQFF,TGTGCCAGCAGTTTATACCCGGGACTAGCGGGAGGTGGGGAGCAGTTCTTC
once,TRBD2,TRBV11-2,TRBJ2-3,CASSSRGSGRSTDTQYF,TGTGCCAGCAGCTCCCGAGGGAGCGGGAGGAGCACAGATACGCAGTATTTT
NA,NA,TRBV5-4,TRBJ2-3,CASSSRVAAHTDTQYF,TGTGCCAGCAGCTCGAGGGTGGCGGCCCACACAGATACGCAGTATTTT
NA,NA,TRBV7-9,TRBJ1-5,CASSLAGGAAQPQHF,TGTGCCAGCAGCTTAGCTGGGGGGGCGGCTCAGCCCCAGCATTTT
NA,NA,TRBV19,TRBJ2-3,CASSISWDTQYF,TGTGCCAGTAGTATCAGTTGGGATACGCAGTATTTT
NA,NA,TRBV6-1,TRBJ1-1,CASSEERGWMNTEAFF,TGTGCCAGCAGTGAAGAAAGGGGGTGGATGAACACTGAAGCTTTCTTT
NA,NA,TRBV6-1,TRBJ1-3,CASSEVASGNTIYF,TGTGCCAGCAGTGAAGTAGCCTCTGGAAACACCATATATTTT
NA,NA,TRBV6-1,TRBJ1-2,CASGGSNYGYTF,TGTGCCAGCGGAGGCAGTAACTATGGCTACACCTTC
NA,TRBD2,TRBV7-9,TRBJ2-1,CASSLSGLAGYQFF,TGTGCCAGCAGCTTATCAGGCCTAGCGGGTTATCAGTTCTTC
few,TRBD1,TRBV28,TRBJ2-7,CASSFPITGTGDNEQYF,TGTGCCAGCAGTTTTCCCATCACCGGGACAGGGGACAACGAGCAGTACTTC
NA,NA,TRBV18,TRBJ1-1,CASSSAAGANTEAFF,TGTGCCAGCTCATCAGCCGCAGGGGCGAACACTGAAGCTTTCTTT
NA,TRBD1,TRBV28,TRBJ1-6,CASSRQGVSSPLHF,TGTGCCAGCAGTAGACAGGGAGTGAGTTCACCCCTCCACTTT
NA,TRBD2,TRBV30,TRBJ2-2,CAWSPSRGGGELFF,TGTGCCTGGAGTCCCTCGCGGGGGGGCGGGGAGCTGTTTTTT
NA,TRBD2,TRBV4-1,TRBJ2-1,CASSQSATSGRYNEQFF,TGCGCCAGCAGCCAATCCGCGACTAGCGGGAGATACAATGAGCAGTTCTTC
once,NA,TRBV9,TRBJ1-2,CASSGRVLVRGYTF,TGTGCCAGCAGCGGACGGGTCCTTGTGAGAGGCTACACCTTC
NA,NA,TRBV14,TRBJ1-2,CASSPKVSGAGYTF,TGTGCCAGCAGCCCCAAGGTGAGCGGGGCTGGCTACACCTTC
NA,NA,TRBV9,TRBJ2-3,CASSVSADTQYF,TGTGCCAGCAGCGTATCCGCAGATACGCAGTATTTT
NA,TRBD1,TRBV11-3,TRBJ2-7,CASSLEGQTLEQYF,TGTGCCAGCAGCTTAGAGGGACAGACCCTCGAGCAGTACTTC
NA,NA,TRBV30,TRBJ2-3,CAWSVQGEVDTQYF,TGTGCCTGGAGTGTACAAGGGGAGGTAGATACGCAGTATTTT
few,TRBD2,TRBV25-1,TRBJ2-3,CASSESLAGMTDTQYF,TGTGCCAGCAGTGAATCGCTAGCGGGTATGACAGATACGCAGTATTTT
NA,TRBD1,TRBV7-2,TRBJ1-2,CASSLNRRTGNNYGYTF,TGTGCCAGCAGCTTAAATCGCCGGACAGGGAACAACTATGGCTACACCTTC
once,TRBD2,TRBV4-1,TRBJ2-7,CASSQSGIDEQYF,TGCGCCAGCAGCCAAAGCGGGATCGACGAGCAGTACTTC
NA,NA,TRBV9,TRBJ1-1,CASSNQAPEAFF,TGTGCCAGCAGCAACCAGGCGCCTGAAGCTTTCTTT
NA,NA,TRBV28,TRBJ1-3,CASSPTGGTGNTIYF,TGTGCCAGCAGCCCTACTGGGGGCACCGGAAACACCATATATTTT
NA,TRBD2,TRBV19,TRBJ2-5,CASRAGLAGETQYF,TGTGCCAGTAGGGCGGGACTAGCGGGAGAGACCCAGTACTTC
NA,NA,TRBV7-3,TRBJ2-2,CASRGPAVNTGELFF,TGTGCCAGCAGAGGTCCAGCGGTAAACACCGGGGAGCTGTTTTTT
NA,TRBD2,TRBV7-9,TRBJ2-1,CASSSTGSGRGNEQFF,TGTGCCAGCAGCTCCACCGGCAGCGGGAGAGGTAATGAGCAGTTCTTC
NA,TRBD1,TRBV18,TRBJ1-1,CASSPAGGAEAFF,TGTGCCAGCTCACCCGCAGGGGGAGCTGAAGCTTTCTTT
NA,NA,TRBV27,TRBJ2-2,CASSLSAGLRGELFF,TGTGCCAGCAGTTTATCGGCAGGGCTTAGGGGGGAGCTGTTTTTT
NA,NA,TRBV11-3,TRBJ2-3,CASSLALVGVPQYF,TGTGCCAGCAGCTTAGCCCTCGTGGGAGTGCCGCAGTATTTT
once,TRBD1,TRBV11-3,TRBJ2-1,CASSARQGRGAEQFF,TGTGCCAGCAGCGCTCGACAGGGAAGGGGTGCTGAGCAGTTCTTC
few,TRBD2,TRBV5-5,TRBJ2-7,CASSLSRGRIYEQYF,TGTGCCAGCAGCTTGTCCCGCGGGAGGATCTACGAGCAGTACTTC
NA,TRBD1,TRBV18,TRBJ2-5,CASSPDRGQYF,TGTGCCAGCTCACCCGACAGGGGGCAGTACTTC
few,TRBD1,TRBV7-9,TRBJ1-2,CSTTIPTGPHGYTF,TGTTCCACCACAATCCCGACAGGGCCCCATGGCTACACCTTC
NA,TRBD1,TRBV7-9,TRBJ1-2,CASSSNRGPMYGYTF,TGTGCCAGCAGCTCCAACAGGGGACCAATGTATGGCTACACCTTC
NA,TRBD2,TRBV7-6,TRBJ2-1,CASSLDAGVWNEQFF,TGTGCCAGCAGCTTAGATGCGGGAGTTTGGAATGAGCAGTTCTTC
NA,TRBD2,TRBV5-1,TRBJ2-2,CASFQGTSGRSGELFF,TGCGCCAGCTTTCAAGGGACTAGCGGGAGGAGCGGGGAGCTGTTTTTT
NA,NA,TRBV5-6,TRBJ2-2,CASSLWRVEFTGELFF,TGTGCCAGCAGCTTGTGGAGGGTTGAGTTCACCGGGGAGCTGTTTTTT
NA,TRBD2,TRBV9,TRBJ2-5,CASSAASGRGGRETQYF,TGTGCCAGCAGCGCTGCTAGCGGGAGGGGTGGGAGAGAGACCCAGTACTTC
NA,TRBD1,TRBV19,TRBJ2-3,CAMGQGSTDTQYF,TGTGCCATGGGACAGGGGAGCACAGATACGCAGTATTTT
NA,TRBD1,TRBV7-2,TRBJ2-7,CASSLRGRGREEQYF,TGTGCCAGCAGCTTACGCGGCAGGGGGCGCGAGGAGCAGTACTTC
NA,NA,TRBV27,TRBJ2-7,CASSFNRDPTYEQYF,TGTGCCAGCAGTTTTAACAGGGACCCAACCTACGAGCAGTACTTC
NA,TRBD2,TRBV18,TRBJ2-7,CASSPRASGGYEQYF,TGTGCCAGCTCACCAAGGGCTAGCGGGGGATACGAGCAGTACTTC
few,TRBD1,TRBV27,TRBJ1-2,CASSEDFYRGGNYGYTF,TGTGCCAGCAGTGAAGACTTTTACAGGGGAGGAAACTATGGCTACACCTTC
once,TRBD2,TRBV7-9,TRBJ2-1,CASRASGDYNEQFF,TGTGCCAGCAGAGCTAGCGGGGACTACAATGAGCAGTTCTTC
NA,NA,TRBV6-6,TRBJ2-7,CASTVRGEQYF,TGTGCCAGCACTGTTAGGGGGGAGCAGTACTTC
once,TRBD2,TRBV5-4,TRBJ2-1,CASSRGENNEQFF,TGTGCCAGCAGCCGGGGGGAGAACAATGAGCAGTTCTTC
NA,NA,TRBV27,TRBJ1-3,CASSLAFEGGNTIYF,TGTGCCAGCAGTTTAGCCTTCGAGGGCGGAAACACCATATATTTT
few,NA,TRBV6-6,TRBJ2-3,CASRLRALDTQYF,TGTGCCAGCAGACTACGAGCCTTAGATACGCAGTATTTT
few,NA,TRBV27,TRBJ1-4,CASSPGVLTNEKLFF,TGTGCCAGCAGTCCGGGGGTTTTGACTAATGAAAAACTGTTTTTT
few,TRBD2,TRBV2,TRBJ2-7,CASGKLATYEQYF,TGTGCCAGCGGCAAACTAGCGACCTACGAGCAGTACTTC
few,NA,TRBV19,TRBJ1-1,CASSVLHPGNTEAFF,TGTGCCAGTAGTGTATTGCACCCAGGGAACACTGAAGCTTTCTTT
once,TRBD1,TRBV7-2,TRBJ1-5,CASSLGGTGGNQPQHF,TGTGCCAGCAGCTTAGGGGGGACAGGGGGCAATCAGCCCCAGCATTTT
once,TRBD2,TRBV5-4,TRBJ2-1,CASRLGLAGGPLEQFF,TGTGCCAGCAGGCTCGGACTAGCGGGAGGGCCTCTTGAGCAGTTCTTC
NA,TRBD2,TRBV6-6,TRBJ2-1,CASSSTSGYNEQFF,TGTGCCAGCAGTTCGACTAGCGGCTACAATGAGCAGTTCTTC
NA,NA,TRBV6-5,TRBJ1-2,CASFPGGRANYGYTF,TGTGCCAGCTTTCCGGGGGGCAGGGCTAACTATGGCTACACCTTC
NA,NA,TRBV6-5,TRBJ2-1,CASSRGSSYNEQFF,TGTGCCAGCAGTCGGGGTAGCTCCTACAATGAGCAGTTCTTC